This T cell receptor beta chain was sequenced during a study of early T cells in non-severe SARS-CoV-2 infection. On the study more broadly: Investigators sequenced bulk RNA drawn from unsorted whole blood, and chains remained unpaired.

Findings and limits, study-wide: VDJdb-based matching was biased toward anti-spike CD8 responses and missed private and CD4 specificities.

Germline V gene sequence: CDR1 DFQATT, CDR2 SNEGSKA (reference sequence). V shed 0 bases, J shed 7 bases, and the junction held 16 bases outside the gene matches. CDR3 length: 17 amino acids. Individual cDNA molecules were tagged with unique molecular identifiers. Using its own MiXCR run on the 5' RACE reads, TCRdb lists one record per CDR3 protein. This sample has around 76,000 distinct CDR3 sequences, with 11% found just once. Many counts were recorded for this clonotype. Its target is unknown. The gene calls are TRBV20-1 and TRBJ2-5; 8 positions agree with TRBD1. Sequencing used whole blood. The clonotype comes from an adult who was a healthcare worker with PCR-confirmed SARS-CoV-2 infection or an uninfected control (not recorded which). CDR3 sequence (DNA): TGCAGTGCTAGAGATTTTAGCGGACAGGGAGCGGCTGGGACCCAGTACTTC. Protein: CSARDFSGQGAAGTQYF.